The 5 T cell receptor beta chains reported below all come from one sample, sequenced in a study of blood T cells in healthy people across ages. Alongside a J-beta primer mix, a sample-barcoded 5' primer served in a second PCR lasting about 7 to 12 cycles. MiXCR was run by TCRdb on the 5' RACE reads, yielding one entry per CDR3 protein. The sample carries under 800,000 distinct CDR3 sequences, around 40% recorded once. The sample consisted of blood. These receptors were obtained from a woman aged 55-69 years in good health.

Concerning this clonotype itself: This may come from a read error, since a much larger clone is one base off. The chain links TRBV6-2 or TRBV6-3 to TRBJ2-7; D uncertain. Germline V lookup: CDR1 MNHEY, CDR2 SVGEGT. This CDR3 region has 11 residues. Trimming stripped 1 base from V and 7 bases from J, with 5 bases between. CDR3 coding DNA: TGTGCCAGCAGTTACTACGATGAGCAGTACTTC. This gives the protein CASSYYDEQYF.

This clonotype turned up a few times. The chain is built from TRBV6-1 and TRBJ1-5, with D uncertain. The V end lost 10 bases, the J end lost 3 bases, and 19 bases lay between the germline ends. The CDR3 totals 15 residues. Germline V lookup: CDR1 MNHNS, CDR2 SASEGT. The CDR3 DNA sequence: TGTGCCACCTCTGTCATAGCGCTTGACAATCAGCCCCAGCATTTT. It translates to CATSVIALDNQPQHF.

The V gene is TRBV9, the J gene TRBJ2-3; TRBD1 matches 7 bases. V was clipped by 0 bases and J by 0 bases; unmatched bases: 4. Germline V gene data show CDR1 as SGDLS and CDR2 as YYNGEE. The length of the CDR3 is 16 residues. In DNA, the CDR3 is TGTGCCAGCAGCGTAGAGGGGGCCTTAAGCACAGATACGCAGTATTTT. Its translation is CASSVEGALSTDTQYF.

V gene TRBV10-3 combines with J gene TRBJ1-1; D uncertain. Germline values: CDR1 ENHRY, CDR2 SYGVKD. CDR3 length: 14 residues. V lost 3 bases, J lost 1 base, and 9 bases lay in between. The CDR3 spells CAISDEMTNTEAFF. The CDR3 DNA reads as TGTGCCATCAGTGACGAGATGACGAACACTGAAGCTTTCTTT.

The rearrangement uses TRBV7-2 and TRBJ2-5, with D perhaps matching TRBD2 (7 bases). The V gene lost 4 bases and the J gene lost 4 bases, with 19 bases spanning the gap. The CDR3 has 16 residues. Germline V gene lookup returns CDR1 SGHTA and CDR2 FQGNSA. The CDR3 bases are TGTGCCAGCAGCTGGGGGGGGGCGGGAGATGCAGAGACCCAGTACTTC. Protein: CASSWGGAGDAETQYF.